The 15 T cell receptor beta chains presented below share a single source sample, sequenced in a study of CD4 T cell repertoires in COVID-19. The table came from immunoSEQ multiplex PCR; TCRdb's copy has only in-frame clones and leaves some out. The table shows some 24,000 clones, with 93% occurring only once. No culture step preceded sequencing of the ex vivo isolated memory T cells. The input for sequencing was circulating follicular helper CD4+ T cells (cTfh) from blood, taken before the COVID-19 pandemic. Receptor source: a human donor who had COVID-19.

The chain uses TRBV11-1 and TRBJ2-2, with 7 bases aligning to TRBD1. The ends lost 7 bases at V and 4 bases at J; junction bases unmatched: 9. This CDR3 is built from 15 residues. Germline-derived CDR1 and CDR2 are SGHAT and FQDESV (reference sequence). The chain's CDR3 is CASMLNSGGTGELFF. As DNA, the CDR3 is TGTGCCAGCATGCTGAACTCAGGGGGCACCGGGGAGCTGTTTTTT.

The chain recombines TRBV6-6 with TRBJ2-1; the D gene is possibly TRBD1 (6 bases). Trimming stripped 2 bases from V and 8 bases from J, with 16 bases between. CDR1 is MNHNY and CDR2 is SVGAGI in the germline V gene (reference sequence). The CDR3 has 15 residues. DNA of the CDR3: TGTGCCAGCAGTTACGGGGCCGGGAAGGGGGATGAGCAGTTCTTC. It codes for CASSYGAGKGDEQFF.

This chain joins TRBV5-4 and TRBJ1-1; D is uncertain. This CDR3 contains 13 residues. With 7 bases removed from V and 1 base from J, the gap between germline ends came to 11 bases. In germline, CDR1 is SGHNT, CDR2 YYREEE (reference sequence). The CDR3 DNA follows: TGTGCCAGCGCCGTCGCGGAGAACACTGAAGCTTTCTTT. As protein: CASAVAENTEAFF.

V usage is TRBV19 and J usage is TRBJ2-7; 14 bases fit TRBD2. Germline V lookup: CDR1 LNHDA, CDR2 SQIVND (reference sequence). CDR3 length equals 13 residues. With V trimmed by 6 bases and J by 12 bases, 7 bases remained unmatched. Written as DNA, the CDR3 is TGTGCCAGTAGCTCTGGGACTAGCGGGAGACGGTACTTC. Its protein is CASSSGTSGRRYF.

The chain employs TRBV28 and TRBJ1-3; 7 nucleotides line up with TRBD1. Germline V CDR1 and CDR2: MDHEN, SYDVKM. This CDR3 comprises 12 residues. J gave up 4 bases and V 8 bases, and 2 bases lay outside the gene matches. The DNA of the CDR3 is TGTGCCAGCTTGGACAGGGGAAACACCATATATTTT. It is translated as CASLDRGNTIYF.

The chain employs TRBV6-5 and TRBJ1-5, with TRBD1 identical over 9 bases. From germline, CDR1 is MNHEY and CDR2 SVGAGI. Trimming took 8 bases from V and 4 from J; bases not matched to a gene: 3. The CDR3 spans 13 residues. The CDR3 bases are TGTGCCAGCCACGGACAGGGGAATCAGCCCCAGCATTTT. Amino acid sequence: CASHGQGNQPQHF.

The rearrangement uses TRBV4-2 and TRBJ2-5, with a possible D match to TRBD2 (5 bases). Germline CDR1 is LGHNA and CDR2 is YNFKEQ. The germline V and J ends were trimmed by 1 base and 5 bases, with 8 bases remaining between them. This CDR3 is built from 13 residues. The CDR3 reads CASSQVGAETQYF. The CDR3 DNA reads TGTGCCAGCAGCCAAGTGGGAGCCGAGACCCAGTACTTC.

The genes are TRBV7-7 and TRBJ2-5; TRBD2 matches at 12 bases. Trimming took 5 bases from V and 5 from J; bases not matched to a gene: 12. From germline, CDR1 is SSHAT and CDR2 FNYEAQ (reference sequence). The CDR3 is made up of 17 amino acids. Here the CDR3 DNA reads TGTGCCAGCAGCCTCTCTAGCGGGAGGGCCTCCGGGGAGACCCAGTACTTC. Translated: CASSLSSGRASGETQYF.

The chain joins TRBV16 to TRBJ2-3, with TRBD1 matching over 8 bases. CDR1 is KGHSY, CDR2 FQNENV, per germline. This CDR3 region has 15 residues. Trimming cost V 4 bases and J 5 bases; bases outside gene matches: 8. The CDR3 DNA reads TGTGCCAGCAGCCGAGGGGGGACAGGAGAAGATACGCAGTATTTT. Its translation is CASSRGGTGEDTQYF.

The chain couples TRBV28 to TRBJ1-2, with D possibly matching TRBD1 (6 bases). Per germline, CDR1 MDHEN and CDR2 SYDVKM. The CDR3 sequence is 14 residues long. V shed 5 bases and J shed 6 bases, with 16 bases lying between them. CDR3 residues: CASSPRGDEDGYTF. CDR3 bases: TGTGCCAGCAGTCCCAGGGGAGACGAAGATGGCTACACCTTC.

The V and J genes are TRBV4-2 and TRBJ2-5, with 8 bases that match TRBD2. The germline gives CDR1 LGHNA, CDR2 YNFKEQ. This CDR3 region has 16 residues. J was trimmed by 3 bases and V by 4 bases; bases with no gene match: 10. CDR3 sequence reads: CASSLSPGLGEETQYF. The CDR3 DNA follows: TGTGCCAGCAGCCTGTCCCCGGGACTAGGAGAAGAGACCCAGTACTTC.

This sequence joins TRBV5-4 and TRBJ1-2; 10 bases agree with TRBD1. With V trimmed by 4 bases and J by 7 bases, 7 bases remained unmatched. This CDR3 spans 14 amino acids. From germline, CDR1 is SGHNT and CDR2 YYREEE (reference sequence). In nucleotides, the CDR3 is TGTGCCAGCAGCAATGGACAGGGGGTGAGTGGCTACACCTTC. Amino acids: CASSNGQGVSGYTF. Based on the CDR3 plus reference TRBV5-4 and TRBJ1-2, the full variable domain is ETGVTQSPTHLIKTRGQQVTLRCSSQSGHNTVSWYQQALGQGPQFIFQYYREEENGRGNFPPRFSGLQFPNYSSELNVNALELDDSALYLCASSNGQGVSGYTFGSGTRLTVV.

The chain recombines TRBV19 with TRBJ2-7; 8 bases fit TRBD2. Germline-derived CDR1 and CDR2 are LNHDA and SQIVND (reference sequence). V lost 5 bases to trimming and J lost 5 bases; unmatched junction nucleotides: 14. The CDR3 is made up of 16 amino acids. CDR3 region: CASSAPRGGSNDEQYF. CDR3 nucleotide sequence: TGTGCCAGTAGTGCCCCTCGGGGGGGGAGTAACGACGAGCAGTACTTC.

V usage is TRBV7-3 and J usage is TRBJ2-3; D gene unclear. V lost 2 bases to trimming and J lost 5 bases, with 11 bases between them. From germline, CDR1 is SGHTA and CDR2 FQGTGA. The CDR3 is 14 residues long. In DNA, the CDR3 is TGTGCCAGCAGCTTACTCTCAGGTGGAGATACGCAGTATTTT. Translation: CASSLLSGGDTQYF.

This sequence joins TRBV7-2 and TRBJ2-7; D is perhaps TRBD2 (5 bases). The CDR3 totals 14 residues. V was trimmed by 4 bases and J by 6 bases, leaving 16 bases between them. Germline V gives CDR1 SGHTA, CDR2 FQGNSA. CDR3 DNA sequence: TGTGCCAGCAGCTCGCCGGGAACGTTTACCGAGCAGTACTTC. The encoded protein is CASSSPGTFTEQYF.